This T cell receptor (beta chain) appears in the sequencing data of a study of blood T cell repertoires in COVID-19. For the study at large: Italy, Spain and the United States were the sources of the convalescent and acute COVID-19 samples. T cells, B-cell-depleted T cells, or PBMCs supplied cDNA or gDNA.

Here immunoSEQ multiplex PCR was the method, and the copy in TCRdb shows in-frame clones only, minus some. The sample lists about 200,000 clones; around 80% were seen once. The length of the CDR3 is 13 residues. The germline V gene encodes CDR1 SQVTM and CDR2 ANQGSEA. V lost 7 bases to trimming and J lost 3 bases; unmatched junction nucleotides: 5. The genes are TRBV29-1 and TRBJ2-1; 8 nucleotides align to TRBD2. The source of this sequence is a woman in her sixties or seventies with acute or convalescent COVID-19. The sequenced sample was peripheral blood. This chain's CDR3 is CSGSSGSYNEQFF. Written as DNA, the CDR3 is TGCAGCGGATCGAGCGGGAGCTACAATGAGCAGTTCTTC.